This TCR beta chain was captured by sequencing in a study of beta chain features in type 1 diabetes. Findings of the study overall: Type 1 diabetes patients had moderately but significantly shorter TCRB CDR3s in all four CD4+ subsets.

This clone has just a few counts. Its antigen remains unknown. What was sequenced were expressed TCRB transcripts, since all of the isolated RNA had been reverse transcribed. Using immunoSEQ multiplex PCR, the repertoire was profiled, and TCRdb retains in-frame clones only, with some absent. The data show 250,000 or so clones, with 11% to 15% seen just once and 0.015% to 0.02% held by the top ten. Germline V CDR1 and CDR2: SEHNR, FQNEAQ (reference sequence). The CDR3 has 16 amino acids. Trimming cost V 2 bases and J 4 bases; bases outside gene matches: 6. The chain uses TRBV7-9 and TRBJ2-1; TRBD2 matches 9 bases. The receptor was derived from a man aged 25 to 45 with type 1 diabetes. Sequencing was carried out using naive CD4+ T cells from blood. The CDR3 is CASSLQREVMYNEQFF. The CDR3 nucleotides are TGTGCCAGCAGCTTACAGCGGGAGGTAATGTACAATGAGCAGTTCTTC.